This is a list of T cell receptor beta chains from one sample in a study of T cell repertoires in cytomegalovirus infection. TCRdb independently ran MiXCR on the reads; one entry per CDR3 protein. Among hundreds of thousands of distinct CDR3 sequences listed, 9% to 9.5% were seen once. Material for sequencing was PBMCs. Receptor source: a human donor in good health (CMV status not recorded). Some clones in this sample may be carry-over from other donors' samples. The CDR3 runs from the conserved cysteine through the conserved F or W. The D gene is left open where the match is weak. Expanded clones are given a class, and other clones once, few, many or no size at all.

clone size: few; V gene: TRBV20-1; D gene: -; J gene: TRBJ2-2; CDR3 length: 13; CDR3 protein: CSARRSNTGELFF; CDR3 DNA: TGCAGTGCTAGGCGGTCGAACACCGGGGAGCTGTTTTTT
clone size: few; V gene: TRBV12-3/TRBV12-4; D gene: -; J gene: TRBJ2-2; CDR3 length: 14; CDR3 protein: CASRPGTPTGELFF; CDR3 DNA: TGTGCCAGCAGACCCGGGACACCCACCGGGGAGCTGTTTTTT
clone size: few; V gene: TRBV9; D gene: -; J gene: TRBJ1-2; CDR3 length: 16; CDR3 protein: CASSALGGAPLYGYTF; CDR3 DNA: TGTGCCAGCAGCGCCCTAGGGGGGGCCCCCCTTTATGGCTACACCTTC
clone size: -; V gene: TRBV7-2; D gene: -; J gene: TRBJ1-1; CDR3 length: 14; CDR3 protein: CASSLGLQNTEAFF; CDR3 DNA: TGTGCCAGCAGCTTAGGACTACAAAACACTGAAGCTTTCTTT
clone size: many; V gene: TRBV4-2; D gene: TRBD2; J gene: TRBJ2-1; CDR3 length: 17; CDR3 protein: CASSQEALAGARNEQFF; CDR3 DNA: TGTGCCAGCAGCCAAGAGGCACTAGCGGGAGCTCGGAATGAGCAGTTCTTC
clone size: -; V gene: TRBV5-1; D gene: -; J gene: TRBJ2-3; CDR3 length: 14; CDR3 protein: CASSITASTDTQYF; CDR3 DNA: TGCGCCAGCAGCATAACAGCTTCCACAGATACGCAGTATTTT
clone size: many; V gene: TRBV19; D gene: TRBD1; J gene: TRBJ1-5; CDR3 length: 17; CDR3 protein: CASTSLRDRGNAQPQHF; CDR3 DNA: TGTGCCAGTACCTCCCTTAGGGACAGGGGCAACGCTCAGCCCCAGCATTTT
clone size: -; V gene: TRBV4-1; D gene: -; J gene: TRBJ2-7; CDR3 length: 15; CDR3 protein: CASSLNTASSYEQYF; CDR3 DNA: TGCGCCAGCAGTCTCAATACGGCAAGCTCCTACGAGCAGTACTTC
clone size: -; V gene: TRBV4-2; D gene: -; J gene: TRBJ2-5; CDR3 length: 14; CDR3 protein: CASSQATSQETQYF; CDR3 DNA: TGTGCCAGCAGCCAAGCAACTAGCCAAGAGACCCAGTACTTC
clone size: few; V gene: TRBV29-1; D gene: -; J gene: TRBJ2-7; CDR3 length: 14; CDR3 protein: CSVEFQGSSYEQYF; CDR3 DNA: TGCAGCGTTGAATTCCAGGGAAGCTCCTACGAGCAGTACTTC
clone size: -; V gene: TRBV6-2/TRBV6-3; D gene: TRBD1; J gene: TRBJ2-1; CDR3 length: 11; CDR3 protein: CASSDNRGQFF; CDR3 DNA: TGTGCCAGCAGTGATAACAGGGGGCAGTTCTTC
clone size: many; V gene: TRBV7-2; D gene: TRBD2; J gene: TRBJ2-3; CDR3 length: 15; CDR3 protein: CASSFSGGGTDTQYF; CDR3 DNA: TGTGCCAGCAGCTTTAGCGGGGGGGGCACAGATACGCAGTATTTT
clone size: many; V gene: TRBV7-2; D gene: -; J gene: TRBJ1-2; CDR3 length: 13; CDR3 protein: CASSFGRIEGYTF; CDR3 DNA: TGTGCCAGCAGCTTTGGACGCATTGAAGGCTACACCTTC
clone size: many; V gene: TRBV27; D gene: TRBD2; J gene: TRBJ2-1; CDR3 length: 17; CDR3 protein: CASSLFGGRFPGNEQFF; CDR3 DNA: TGTGCCAGCAGTTTATTTGGCGGGAGGTTTCCCGGCAATGAGCAGTTCTTC
clone size: few; V gene: TRBV6-5; D gene: -; J gene: TRBJ2-5; CDR3 length: 15; CDR3 protein: CASSLGRPAEETQYF; CDR3 DNA: TGTGCCAGCAGTCTGGGGCGGCCAGCGGAAGAGACCCAGTACTTC
clone size: few; V gene: TRBV27; D gene: TRBD2; J gene: TRBJ2-7; CDR3 length: 14; CDR3 protein: CASRLTSGRYEQYF; CDR3 DNA: TGTGCCAGCAGGCTGACTAGCGGGAGGTACGAGCAGTACTTC
clone size: few; V gene: TRBV7-2; D gene: TRBD2; J gene: TRBJ2-7; CDR3 length: 17; CDR3 protein: CASSSRAASGGDYEQYF; CDR3 DNA: TGTGCCAGCAGCTCTCGGGCCGCGAGCGGGGGAGATTACGAGCAGTACTTC
clone size: many; V gene: TRBV6-5; D gene: -; J gene: TRBJ2-1; CDR3 length: 15; CDR3 protein: CASSYRTATYNEQFF; CDR3 DNA: TGTGCCAGCAGTTATCGGACAGCTACCTACAATGAGCAGTTCTTC
clone size: few; V gene: TRBV4-1; D gene: -; J gene: TRBJ1-6; CDR3 length: 14; CDR3 protein: CASSQDQGGSPLHF; CDR3 DNA: TGTGCCAGCAGCCAAGACCAGGGTGGGTCACCCCTCCACTTT
clone size: -; V gene: TRBV12-3/TRBV12-4; D gene: TRBD2; J gene: TRBJ2-2; CDR3 length: 16; CDR3 protein: CASRTSGRVASGELFF; CDR3 DNA: TGTGCCAGTCGGACTAGCGGGAGGGTTGCGAGCGGGGAGCTGTTTTTT
clone size: many; V gene: TRBV20-1; D gene: -; J gene: TRBJ2-3; CDR3 length: 15; CDR3 protein: CSANVVSGMADTQYF; CDR3 DNA: TGCAGTGCTAACGTAGTCAGTGGGATGGCAGATACGCAGTATTTT
clone size: -; V gene: TRBV19; D gene: -; J gene: TRBJ1-1; CDR3 length: 15; CDR3 protein: CASRRAGSDNTEAFF; CDR3 DNA: TGTGCCAGTAGGAGGGCAGGGTCGGACAACACTGAAGCTTTCTTT
clone size: many; V gene: TRBV6-2/TRBV6-3; D gene: -; J gene: TRBJ2-3; CDR3 length: 19; CDR3 protein: CASSYRLHKATLSTDTQYF; CDR3 DNA: TGTGCCAGCAGTTATAGACTCCATAAGGCTACCCTTAGCACAGATACGCAGTATTTT
clone size: -; V gene: TRBV23-1; D gene: -; J gene: TRBJ2-5; CDR3 length: 13; CDR3 protein: CASALGVSETQYF; CDR3 DNA: TGCGCCAGCGCTTTGGGAGTGTCAGAGACCCAGTACTTC
clone size: many; V gene: TRBV6-2/TRBV6-3; D gene: -; J gene: TRBJ2-6; CDR3 length: 15; CDR3 protein: CASGPTASGANVLTF; CDR3 DNA: TGTGCCAGCGGACCGACAGCCTCTGGGGCCAACGTCCTGACTTTC
clone size: -; V gene: TRBV6-8; D gene: -; J gene: TRBJ2-3; CDR3 length: 14; CDR3 protein: CASRLAASTDTQYF; CDR3 DNA: TGTGCCAGCAGGTTGGCGGCTAGCACAGATACGCAGTATTTT
clone size: -; V gene: TRBV7-9; D gene: TRBD1; J gene: TRBJ1-1; CDR3 length: 13; CDR3 protein: CASSTGEGRKAFF; CDR3 DNA: TGTGCCAGCAGTACAGGGGAGGGAAGGAAAGCTTTCTTT
clone size: -; V gene: TRBV24-1; D gene: TRBD2; J gene: TRBJ2-1; CDR3 length: 20; CDR3 protein: CATSDPKLRLGGSSYNEQFF; CDR3 DNA: TGTGCCACCAGTGATCCCAAACTGCGCCTGGGCGGGAGTTCCTACAATGAGCAGTTCTTC
clone size: many; V gene: TRBV28; D gene: -; J gene: TRBJ2-5; CDR3 length: 17; CDR3 protein: CASSPVSGVGPQETQYF; CDR3 DNA: TGTGCCAGCAGCCCGGTTTCCGGGGTCGGCCCCCAAGAGACCCAGTACTTC
clone size: many; V gene: TRBV19; D gene: -; J gene: TRBJ2-1; CDR3 length: 16; CDR3 protein: CASSMSDRAFYNEQFF; CDR3 DNA: TGTGCCAGTAGTATGAGCGACAGAGCCTTCTACAATGAGCAGTTCTTC
clone size: -; V gene: TRBV18; D gene: -; J gene: TRBJ2-1; CDR3 length: 12; CDR3 protein: CASSRTQDEQFF; CDR3 DNA: TGTGCCAGCTCGCGTACTCAGGATGAGCAGTTTTTC
clone size: few; V gene: TRBV15; D gene: -; J gene: TRBJ1-2; CDR3 length: 15; CDR3 protein: CATSRARAGNYGYTF; CDR3 DNA: TGTGCCACCAGCAGAGCGCGGGCAGGGAACTATGGCTACACCTTC
clone size: many; V gene: TRBV5-6; D gene: -; J gene: TRBJ1-5; CDR3 length: 13; CDR3 protein: CASSDGPNQPQHF; CDR3 DNA: TGTGCCAGCAGCGATGGACCGAATCAGCCCCAGCATTTT
clone size: few; V gene: TRBV7-2; D gene: -; J gene: TRBJ2-1; CDR3 length: 16; CDR3 protein: CASSLEPRRGKNEQFF; CDR3 DNA: TGTGCCAGCAGCTTAGAACCACGGCGGGGTAAAAATGAGCAGTTCTTC
clone size: -; V gene: TRBV15; D gene: -; J gene: TRBJ1-2; CDR3 length: 13; CDR3 protein: CATSRDRVDGYTF; CDR3 DNA: TGTGCCACCAGCAGAGATCGGGTGGATGGCTACACCTTC
clone size: many; V gene: TRBV6-6; D gene: TRBD2; J gene: TRBJ2-1; CDR3 length: 15; CDR3 protein: CACPPAGGSYNEQFF; CDR3 DNA: TGTGCCTGTCCTCCAGCGGGGGGCTCCTACAATGAGCAGTTCTTC
clone size: -; V gene: TRBV7-6; D gene: -; J gene: TRBJ2-1; CDR3 length: 13; CDR3 protein: CASSTQVYNEQFF; CDR3 DNA: TGTGCCAGCAGCACACAGGTTTACAATGAGCAGTTCTTC
clone size: -; V gene: TRBV19; D gene: -; J gene: TRBJ1-2; CDR3 length: 15; CDR3 protein: CASTSIGVRDYGYTF; CDR3 DNA: TGTGCCAGTACCTCCATAGGGGTCCGTGACTATGGCTACACCTTC
clone size: -; V gene: TRBV20-1; D gene: -; J gene: TRBJ2-1; CDR3 length: 15; CDR3 protein: CSAVDRQDPYNEQFF; CDR3 DNA: TGCAGTGCCGTAGACAGACAGGATCCCTACAATGAGCAGTTCTTC
clone size: few; V gene: TRBV28; D gene: -; J gene: TRBJ1-5; CDR3 length: 15; CDR3 protein: CASSPVLTSNQPQHF; CDR3 DNA: TGTGCCAGCAGCCCCGTATTGACTAGCAATCAGCCCCAGCATTTT
clone size: few; V gene: TRBV25-1; D gene: -; J gene: TRBJ2-7; CDR3 length: 13; CDR3 protein: CASSEYAEYEQYF; CDR3 DNA: TGTGCCAGCAGTGAATATGCAGAATACGAGCAGTACTTC
clone size: few; V gene: TRBV15; D gene: TRBD1; J gene: TRBJ2-2; CDR3 length: 14; CDR3 protein: CATTPDRSTGELFF; CDR3 DNA: TGTGCCACCACCCCGGACAGGTCCACCGGGGAGCTGTTTTTT
clone size: -; V gene: TRBV28; D gene: -; J gene: TRBJ2-2; CDR3 length: 12; CDR3 protein: CASSLRSGELFF; CDR3 DNA: TGTGCCAGCAGTTTACGTAGCGGGGAGCTGTTTTTT
clone size: many; V gene: TRBV20-1; D gene: -; J gene: TRBJ2-7; CDR3 length: 12; CDR3 protein: CSATGTAYEQYF; CDR3 DNA: TGCAGTGCTACCGGGACTGCCTACGAGCAGTACTTC
clone size: few; V gene: TRBV7-2; D gene: -; J gene: TRBJ2-7; CDR3 length: 15; CDR3 protein: CASSVAPSGPYEQYF; CDR3 DNA: TGTGCCAGCAGCGTCGCCCCCTCGGGCCCCTACGAGCAGTACTTC